The rows below give T cell receptor beta chains drawn from one sample of a study of cytomegalovirus exposure and HLA in healthy donors. Using immunoSEQ multiplex PCR, the repertoire was profiled, and TCRdb retains in-frame clones only, with some absent. The sample lists under 200,000 clones, about 78% occurring once. The sequencing input was PBMCs. Every receptor here comes from a man aged 60 to 75 in good health and CMV-seronegative. Each CDR3 is given with its conserved first and last residue. Fields, in order: V gene, clone size, D gene, J gene, CDR3 DNA, CDR3 protein. D genes are given only for firm matches. Clone size is shown for a subset of rows, as once, few, many or a class of expanded clone.

v_gene: TRBV30; abundance: few; d_gene: TRBD2; j_gene: TRBJ2-7; CDR3nt: TGTGCCTGGAGTCTTAGCGGGTACGAGCAGTACTTC; CDR3aa: CAWSLSGYEQYF
v_gene: TRBV19; abundance: .; d_gene: .; j_gene: TRBJ1-1; CDR3nt: TGTGCCAGTAGGTGGGGCCGTACTGAAGCTTTCTTT; CDR3aa: CASRWGRTEAFF
v_gene: TRBV25-1; abundance: .; d_gene: TRBD2; j_gene: TRBJ2-3; CDR3nt: TGTGCCAGCAGTACCACTAGCGCTAGCACAGATACGCAGTATTTT; CDR3aa: CASSTTSASTDTQYF
v_gene: TRBV18; abundance: .; d_gene: .; j_gene: TRBJ2-7; CDR3nt: TGTGCCAGCTCACCTGGGTCACAGACCCCATCCGAGCAGTACTTC; CDR3aa: CASSPGSQTPSEQYF
v_gene: TRBV5-1; abundance: .; d_gene: TRBD2; j_gene: TRBJ2-7; CDR3nt: TGCGCCAGCAGCTTGAGTATAGCGGGGGGCTCCCTGAGAAAGTACTTC; CDR3aa: CASSLSIAGGSLRKYF
v_gene: TRBV19; abundance: once; d_gene: TRBD1; j_gene: TRBJ2-2; CDR3nt: TGTGCCAGTACCAAGGACAGGGCGTTAGCCGGGGAGCTGTTTTTT; CDR3aa: CASTKDRALAGELFF
v_gene: TRBV18; abundance: .; d_gene: TRBD1; j_gene: TRBJ1-1; CDR3nt: TGTGCCAGCTCACCGGGACAGAGGTACACTGAAGCTTTCTTT; CDR3aa: CASSPGQRYTEAFF
v_gene: TRBV18; abundance: once; d_gene: .; j_gene: TRBJ2-2; CDR3nt: TGTGCCAGCTCACCACAGGGGACCGGGGAGCTGTTTTTT; CDR3aa: CASSPQGTGELFF
v_gene: TRBV7-8; abundance: medium-sized; d_gene: .; j_gene: TRBJ1-1; CDR3nt: TGTGCCAGCAGCCCAGCCCGAGGGGACTCTGGAGCTGAAGCTTTCTTT; CDR3aa: CASSPARGDSGAEAFF
v_gene: TRBV6-1; abundance: .; d_gene: .; j_gene: TRBJ1-5; CDR3nt: TGTGCCAGCAGTGAGCGGGAAGGTCAGCCCCAGCATTTT; CDR3aa: CASSEREGQPQHF
v_gene: TRBV19; abundance: .; d_gene: .; j_gene: TRBJ1-5; CDR3nt: TGTGCCAGTAGTATCGCAGGGTTTAGCAATCAGCCCCAGCATTTT; CDR3aa: CASSIAGFSNQPQHF
v_gene: TRBV23-1; abundance: .; d_gene: .; j_gene: TRBJ1-2; CDR3nt: TGCGCCAGCAGTCAATCGAGGCTATATGGCTACACCTTC; CDR3aa: CASSQSRLYGYTF
v_gene: TRBV11-2; abundance: .; d_gene: .; j_gene: TRBJ2-7; CDR3nt: TGTGCCAGCAGCTCCCTAGCCGTGTACGAGCAGTACTTC; CDR3aa: CASSSLAVYEQYF
v_gene: TRBV25-1; abundance: .; d_gene: .; j_gene: TRBJ1-2; CDR3nt: TGTGCCAGCAGTGACCCGGTTAACTATGGCTACACCTTC; CDR3aa: CASSDPVNYGYTF
v_gene: TRBV5-1; abundance: .; d_gene: .; j_gene: TRBJ1-1; CDR3nt: TGCGCCAGCAGCCTTCCGGGAAAGGGGGTAGGAGCTTTCTTT; CDR3aa: CASSLPGKGVGAFF
v_gene: TRBV7-9; abundance: once; d_gene: .; j_gene: TRBJ2-7; CDR3nt: TGTGCCAGCAGCCGTAGTCTAAGGGAAGGGGACGAGCAGTACTTC; CDR3aa: CASSRSLREGDEQYF
v_gene: TRBV30; abundance: .; d_gene: .; j_gene: TRBJ1-1; CDR3nt: TGTGCCTGGAGTGTATTAGCAGGGGCAAGGAACACTGAAGCTTTCTTT; CDR3aa: CAWSVLAGARNTEAFF
v_gene: TRBV19; abundance: .; d_gene: .; j_gene: TRBJ1-5; CDR3nt: TGTGCCAGTGCGTTCGGGGGGCTGGGTCAGCCCCAGCATTTT; CDR3aa: CASAFGGLGQPQHF
v_gene: TRBV7-3; abundance: few; d_gene: .; j_gene: TRBJ2-2; CDR3nt: TGTGCCAGCAGCTTAAGGCCAAACACCGGGGAGCTGTTTTTT; CDR3aa: CASSLRPNTGELFF
v_gene: TRBV9; abundance: .; d_gene: .; j_gene: TRBJ1-5; CDR3nt: TGTGCCAGCAGCCCGGGGGTGGGAGGTCAGTCCCAGCATTTT; CDR3aa: CASSPGVGGQSQHF
v_gene: TRBV29-1; abundance: .; d_gene: .; j_gene: TRBJ2-7; CDR3nt: TGCAGCGTTGAAGATGGTGACATCTACGAGCAGTACTTC; CDR3aa: CSVEDGDIYEQYF
v_gene: TRBV9; abundance: .; d_gene: .; j_gene: TRBJ2-7; CDR3nt: TGTGCCAGCAGCGTAGGGGCCCAACAGGGTTACGAGCAGTACTTC; CDR3aa: CASSVGAQQGYEQYF
v_gene: TRBV5-1; abundance: .; d_gene: .; j_gene: TRBJ2-3; CDR3nt: TGCGCCAGCAGCTTGAGTCAGGGGTCAGATACGCAGTATTTT; CDR3aa: CASSLSQGSDTQYF
v_gene: TRBV2; abundance: .; d_gene: TRBD2; j_gene: TRBJ2-3; CDR3nt: TGTGCCAGCAGGGGACTAGGCACAGATACGCAGTATTTT; CDR3aa: CASRGLGTDTQYF
v_gene: TRBV19; abundance: few; d_gene: .; j_gene: TRBJ1-5; CDR3nt: TGTGCCAGTAGTATCTTCAATCAGCCCCAGCATTTT; CDR3aa: CASSIFNQPQHF
v_gene: TRBV5-6; abundance: .; d_gene: .; j_gene: TRBJ2-3; CDR3nt: TGTGCCAGCAGCTTGATGAGTGGACTGACTACCACAGATACGCAGTATTTT; CDR3aa: CASSLMSGLTTTDTQYF
v_gene: TRBV9; abundance: .; d_gene: .; j_gene: TRBJ1-1; CDR3nt: TGTGCCAGCAGCGTAGGAGGGAAGGGTGAAGCTTTCTTT; CDR3aa: CASSVGGKGEAFF
v_gene: TRBV10-1; abundance: .; d_gene: .; j_gene: TRBJ2-7; CDR3nt: TGCGCCAGCAGTGACAGGGCCTACAACTACGAGCAGTACTTC; CDR3aa: CASSDRAYNYEQYF
v_gene: TRBV19; abundance: few; d_gene: .; j_gene: TRBJ1-5; CDR3nt: TGTGCCAGTAGTATTCTGCGACAGACCAATCAGCCCCAGCATTTT; CDR3aa: CASSILRQTNQPQHF